The clone carrying this TCR beta chain is medium-sized within its sample. This sample is part of a study of T cells in Graves' hyperthyroidism and ophthalmopathy. On the basis of clinical symptoms, serum thyroxine and TRAb, thyroid ultrasound and orbital computed tomography, diagnoses were made. It was RNA transcripts that yielded the amplified TCR beta CDR3 regions. The TCR CDR3 was amplified in a first-round RT-PCR using the HTBI primer set. In TCRdb, the multiplex PCR reads were re-called with MiXCR into one record per CDR3 protein. The table lists about 96,000 distinct CDR3 sequences, over 50% of them singletons. The source of this sequence is a woman between 40 and 50 years old with Graves' hyperthyroidism. Sequencing used blood.

CDR3 region: CASSPGLRNTEAFF. CDR3 nucleotide sequence: TGTGCCAGCAGCCCGGGGTTACGGAACACTGAAGCTTTCTTT. The V call is TRBV7-2, the J call TRBJ1-1; D remains unclear. Germline values: CDR1 SGHTA, CDR2 FQGNSA. Between the trimmed V and J ends, which lost 5 bases and 1 base, there was a span of 11 bases. The CDR3 contains 14 residues.